The 4 T cell receptor beta chains in this list originate from one sample, sequenced in a study of a mutant IDH1 vaccine in newly diagnosed glioma. These TCRs are of unknown antigen specificity. Time point here: week 47, end of study. Vaccinated patients received 300 ug of mutant IDH1 20-mer peptide per dose, with topical imiquimod. Produced via immunoSEQ multiplex PCR; TCRdb's table is partial and in-frame only. The sample lists about 56,000 clones; about 71% were seen once. The sequencing used PBMCs, collected from a glioma patient whose treatment included an IDH1 peptide vaccine. These receptors all come from a man over 45 with glioma.

The V call is TRBV7-2, the J call TRBJ2-7; D might be TRBD2 (5 bases). In germline, CDR1 is SGHTA, CDR2 FQGNSA. V was clipped by 5 bases and J by 6 bases, with 8 bases between them. The CDR3 sequence is 11 residues long. CDR3 in DNA: TGTGCCAGCAGCCGACGGGGCGAGCAGTACTTC. Residues: CASSRRGEQYF. The full variable domain, in which reference TRBV7-2 and TRBJ2-7 provide the parts outside the CDR3, is GAGVSQSPSNKVTEKGKDVELRCDPISGHTALYWYRQSLGQGLEFLIYFQGNSAPDKSGLPSDRFSAERTGGSVSTLTIQRTQQEDSAVYLCASSRRGEQYFGPGTRLTVT.

CDR3 sequence reads: CASSTQYQGAGNTIYF. The CDR3 bases are TGTGCCAGCAGCACTCAGTACCAGGGTGCTGGAAACACCATATATTTT. The chain joins TRBV7-8 to TRBJ1-3; tentative D call: TRBD1 (5 bases). CDR1 SGHVS and CDR2 FQNEAQ come from the germline V gene. Trimming stripped 5 bases from V and 2 bases from J, with 16 bases between. The CDR3 is 16 residues long.

The chain uses TRBV14 and TRBJ2-3; 9 bases fit TRBD2. This CDR3 is built from 15 residues. The V gene's germline CDR1 is SGHDN and CDR2 FVKESK. The J segment lost 2 bases and the V segment lost 4 bases, leaving 4 bases of the junction unmatched. CDR3 region: CASSLGLAPTDTQYF. CDR3 bases: TGTGCCAGCAGCCTCGGACTAGCGCCCACAGATACGCAGTATTTT.

The V and J genes are TRBV4-1 and TRBJ2-7, with D possibly being TRBD1 (6 bases). CDR3 length equals 14 residues. CDR1 and CDR2 (germline): MGHRA, YSYEKL. The V end lost 5 bases, the J end lost 5 bases, and 16 bases lay between the germline ends. The CDR3 sequence is CASSSQGSFDEQYF. Here the CDR3 DNA reads TGCGCCAGCAGCTCACAGGGTTCGTTTGACGAGCAGTACTTC.